This entry describes one TCR beta chain. Its cognate antigen is unknown. Germline V gene lookup returns CDR1 SGHTA and CDR2 FQGNSA. The length of the CDR3 is 19 residues. The libraries of TRB cDNA were constructed through 5' RACE using UMI labels. From the 5' RACE reads, TCRdb lists one entry per CDR3 protein and no DNA. This table holds about 120,000 distinct CDR3 sequences. This sample is drawn from a study of CXCR3-negative and CXCR3-positive naive CD8 T cells. Findings and limits, study-wide: CXCR3-expressing naive cells carried TRB CDR3s more hydrophobic than those of CXCR3-negative naive cells.

The sequenced sample consisted of naive CXCR3+ CD8+ T cells from blood. The subset was: CD45RO-CCR7+CD27+CD95- naive CD8+ T cells expressing CXCR3 (TNR3+). The TCR sequence derives from a human donor in good health. Some clones in this sample may be carry-over from other donors' samples. The rearrangement uses TRBV7-2 and TRBJ2-3; as DNA is missing, the TRBD2 call by TCRdb cannot be tested. The CDR3 sequence is CASSTGRLAGVRDTDTQYF.